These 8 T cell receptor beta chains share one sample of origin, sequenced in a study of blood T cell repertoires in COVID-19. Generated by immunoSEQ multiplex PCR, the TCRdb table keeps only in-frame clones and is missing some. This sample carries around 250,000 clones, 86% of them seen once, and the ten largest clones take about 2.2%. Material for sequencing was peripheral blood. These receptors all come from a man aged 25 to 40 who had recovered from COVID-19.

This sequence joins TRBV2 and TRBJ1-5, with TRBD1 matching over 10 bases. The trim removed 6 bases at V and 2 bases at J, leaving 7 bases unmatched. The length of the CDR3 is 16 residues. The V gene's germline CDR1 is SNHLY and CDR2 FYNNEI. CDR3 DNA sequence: TGTGCCAGCAGCGGTCGGACAGGGGGGGGCAATCAGCCCCAGCATTTT. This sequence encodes CASSGRTGGGNQPQHF. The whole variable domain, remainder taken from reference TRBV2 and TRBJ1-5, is EPEVTQTPSHQVTQMGQEVILRCVPISNHLYFYWYRQILGQKVEFLVSFYNNEISEKSEIFDDQFSVERPDGSNFTLKIRSTKLEDSAMYFCASSGRTGGGNQPQHFGDGTRLSIL.

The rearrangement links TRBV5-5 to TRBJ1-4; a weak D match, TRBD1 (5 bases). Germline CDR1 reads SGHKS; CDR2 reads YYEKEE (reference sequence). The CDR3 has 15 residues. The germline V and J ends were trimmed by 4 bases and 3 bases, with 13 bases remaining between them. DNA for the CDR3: TGTGCCAGCAGCCGGATATCAGGGCCTAATGAAAAACTGTTTTTT. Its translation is CASSRISGPNEKLFF. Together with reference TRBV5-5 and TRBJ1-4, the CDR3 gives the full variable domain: DAGVTQSPTHLIKTRGQQVTLRCSPISGHKSVSWYQQVLGQGPQFIFQYYEKEERGRGNFPDRFSARQFPNYSSELNVNALLLGDSALYLCASSRISGPNEKLFFGSGTQLSVL.

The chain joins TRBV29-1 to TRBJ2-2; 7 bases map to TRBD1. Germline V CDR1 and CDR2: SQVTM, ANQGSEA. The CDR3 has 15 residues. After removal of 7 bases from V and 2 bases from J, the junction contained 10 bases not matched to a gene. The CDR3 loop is CSARPTGANTGELFF. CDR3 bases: TGCAGCGCCCGACCTACAGGGGCTAACACCGGGGAGCTGTTTTTT.

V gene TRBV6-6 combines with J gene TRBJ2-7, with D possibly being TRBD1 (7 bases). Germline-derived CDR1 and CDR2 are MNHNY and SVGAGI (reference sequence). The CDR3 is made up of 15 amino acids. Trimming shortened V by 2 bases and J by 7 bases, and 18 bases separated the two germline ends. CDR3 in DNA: TGTGCCAGCAGTTACCTCAGCACAGGGGCGGGAGAGCAGTACTTC. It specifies CASSYLSTGAGEQYF.

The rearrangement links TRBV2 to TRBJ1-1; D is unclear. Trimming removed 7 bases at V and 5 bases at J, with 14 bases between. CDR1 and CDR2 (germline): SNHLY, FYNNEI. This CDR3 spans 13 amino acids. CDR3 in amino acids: CASTSLGRTEAFF. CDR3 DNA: TGTGCCAGCACAAGCCTGGGGAGAACTGAAGCTTTCTTT.

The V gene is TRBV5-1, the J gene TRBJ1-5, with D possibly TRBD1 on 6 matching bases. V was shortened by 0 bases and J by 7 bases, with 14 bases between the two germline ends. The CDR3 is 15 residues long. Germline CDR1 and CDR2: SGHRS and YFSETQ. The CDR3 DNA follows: TGCGCCAGCAGCTTGGGCAGGGGCGCGTTGCAGCCCCAGCATTTT. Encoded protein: CASSLGRGALQPQHF.

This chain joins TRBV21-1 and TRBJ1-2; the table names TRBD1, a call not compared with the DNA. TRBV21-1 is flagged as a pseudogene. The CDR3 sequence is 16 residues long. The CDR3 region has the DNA TGTGCCAGAATTAAATTGAAGACAGGGGGCCACTATGGCTACACCTTC. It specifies CARIKLKTGGHYGYTF.

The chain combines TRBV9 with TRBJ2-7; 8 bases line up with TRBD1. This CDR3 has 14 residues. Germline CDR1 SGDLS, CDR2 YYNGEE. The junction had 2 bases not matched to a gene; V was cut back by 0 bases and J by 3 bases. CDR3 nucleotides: TGTGCCAGCAGCGTAGGGGACAGGAACTACGAGCAGTACTTC. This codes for CASSVGDRNYEQYF.